This entry describes one T cell receptor beta chain. The germline gene is not matched at one end of the junction; a read error may be the cause. There are 17 residues in the CDR3. Germline V gene data show CDR1 as SQVTM and CDR2 as ANQGSEA. The record originates from a study of tumor T cells in aggressive B-cell lymphoma. TCRdb's copy holds only in-frame clones and misses some; the assay was immunoSEQ multiplex PCR. The sample yields roughly 3,800 clones, 94% seen once. The J gene is TRBJ1-1, the V gene TRBV29-1; TRBD1 matches at 9 bases. Input material: tumor tissue. The receptor was isolated from an adult with diffuse large B cell lymphoma. CDR3 DNA sequence: TGCAGCGCTGAAGACGGGACAGGGACCAGGGGGAACACTGAAGCTTTCTTT. It translates to CSAEDGTGTRGNTEAFF.